Listed below are T cell receptor beta chains from one sample, sequenced in a study of T cells in Graves' hyperthyroidism and ophthalmopathy. TCRdb redid the calling of the multiplex PCR reads with MiXCR, one entry per CDR3 protein. This sample carries 600,000 to 800,000 distinct CDR3 sequences, roughly 32% of them seen once, and the ten largest clones take 31%. Sequencing was carried out using blood. These receptors were taken from a woman in her forties with Graves' hyperthyroidism. The CDR3 runs from the conserved cysteine through the conserved F or W. The D gene is left open where the match is weak. Only part of the rows carry a size: once, few, many, or a class if the clone is expanded.

V gene,J gene,D gene,clone size,CDR3 protein,CDR3 DNA
TRBV20-1,TRBJ2-5,-,-,CSRGALQETQYF,TGCAGTCGCGGGGCCCTCCAAGAGACCCAGTACTTC
TRBV4-3,TRBJ1-2,-,-,CASSPWDGDHGYTF,TGCGCCAGCAGCCCTTGGGACGGTGATCATGGCTACACCTTC
TRBV24-1,TRBJ1-2,TRBD1,many,CATSDPGQGKGYTF,TGTGCCACCAGTGATCCCGGACAGGGAAAAGGCTACACCTTC
TRBV7-2,TRBJ2-3,-,-,CASSFSTGTQYF,TGTGCCAGCAGCTTCAGCACAGGTACGCAGTATTTT
TRBV12-3/TRBV12-4,TRBJ1-6,-,many,CASSLQGSNSPLHF,TGTGCCAGCAGCTTACAGGGCAGTAATTCACCCCTCCACTTT
TRBV9,TRBJ2-7,-,many,CASSPTGRGYEQYF,TGTGCCAGCAGCCCCACGGGGCGTGGTTACGAGCAGTACTTC
TRBV13,TRBJ2-2,-,few,CASSSGLSATGELFF,TGTGCCAGCAGCTCCGGGCTTAGCGCGACCGGGGAGCTGTTTTTT
TRBV5-8,TRBJ1-2,TRBD1,many,CASSLRGQSYGYTF,TGTGCCAGCAGCCTCAGGGGGCAGAGCTATGGCTACACCTTC
TRBV7-9,TRBJ1-6,TRBD1,-,CASSLGTGGDSPLHF,TGTGCCAGCAGCTTAGGGACAGGGGGCGATTCACCCCTCCACTTT
TRBV29-1,TRBJ2-7,TRBD1,many,CSVAGGAADEQYF,TGCAGCGTCGCAGGGGGCGCGGCCGACGAGCAGTACTTC
TRBV4-3,TRBJ2-2,-,-,CASSQAPPGTGELFF,TGCGCCAGCAGCCAAGCCCCCCCGGGCACCGGGGAGCTGTTTTTT
TRBV20-1,TRBJ1-2,-,many,CSAPTFDPGAYGYTF,TGCAGTGCTCCCACATTCGACCCGGGGGCCTATGGCTACACCTTC
TRBV7-9,TRBJ1-1,-,-,CASGAYREANTEAFF,TGTGCCAGCGGGGCCTACAGGGAGGCGAACACTGAAGCTTTCTTT
TRBV7-2,TRBJ1-5,TRBD1,-,CASSSSGTGVGQPQHF,TGTGCCAGCAGCTCGTCCGGGACAGGGGTGGGTCAGCCCCAGCATTTT
TRBV19,TRBJ2-5,TRBD1,few,CASSIEGRGRFGETQYF,TGTGCCAGTAGTATAGAGGGCAGGGGGCGATTCGGAGAGACCCAGTACTTC
TRBV28,TRBJ2-7,TRBD1,-,CASSSFRGWEQYF,TGTGCCAGCAGTTCTTTCAGGGGGTGGGAGCAGTACTTC
TRBV6-6,TRBJ1-1,-,-,CASREPLSGTEAFF,TGTGCCAGCAGAGAACCCCTATCGGGCACTGAAGCTTTCTTT
TRBV29-1,TRBJ1-2,-,many,CSAEALFGGYTF,TGCAGCGCCGAGGCACTGTTTGGGGGCTACACCTTC
TRBV6-5,TRBJ1-2,-,many,CASRWKQAANYGYTF,TGTGCCAGCAGATGGAAACAGGCCGCTAACTATGGCTACACCTTC
TRBV7-6,TRBJ2-5,-,-,CASSLGNLGARETQYF,TGTGCCAGCAGCTTAGGGAACCTAGGGGCACGGGAGACCCAGTACTTC
TRBV5-1,TRBJ2-7,TRBD1,once,CASRFGQVSYEQYF,TGCGCCAGCAGGTTCGGACAGGTGTCCTACGAGCAGTACTTC
TRBV6-5,TRBJ1-4,-,many,CASGGQGKTVF,TGTGCCAGCGGCGGCCAGGGAAAAACTGTTTTT
TRBV7-2,TRBJ1-1,-,-,CASSLGRWREKAFF,TGTGCCAGCAGCTTGGGACGCTGGAGGGAGAAAGCTTTCTTT
TRBV7-2,TRBJ1-4,-,-,CASSLRSQGSNEKLFF,TGTGCCAGCAGCTTAAGGTCCCAGGGTTCTAATGAAAAACTGTTTTTT
TRBV12-3/TRBV12-4,TRBJ1-2,-,few,CASELNRGGNYGYTF,TGTGCCAGCGAACTTAACCGGGGAGGTAACTATGGCTACACCTTC
TRBV6-5,TRBJ2-5,-,-,CASSYLRHGETQYF,TGTGCCAGCAGTTACCTACGGCACGGAGAGACCCAGTACTTC
TRBV4-1,TRBJ2-7,-,-,CASSQDQSLLEQYF,TGCGCCAGCAGCCAAGATCAAAGTCTTCTCGAGCAGTACTTC
TRBV12-3/TRBV12-4,TRBJ1-4,-,many,CASRSFTENEKLFF,TGTGCCAGCCGATCCTTCACCGAGAATGAAAAACTGTTTTTT
TRBV20-1,TRBJ1-5,-,many,CSVASQPQHF,TGCAGTGTCGCCAGTCAGCCCCAGCATTTT
TRBV6-6,TRBJ2-5,TRBD2,many,CASGQTSEKYF,TGTGCCAGCGGGCAGACTAGCGAAAAGTACTTC
TRBV10-3,TRBJ1-4,TRBD1,many,CAISTGATNEKLFF,TGTGCCATCAGTACAGGGGCGACTAATGAAAAACTGTTTTTT
TRBV6-6,TRBJ1-5,-,-,CAGKGQINQPQHF,TGTGCCGGCAAGGGGCAGATCAATCAGCCCCAGCATTTT
TRBV19,TRBJ1-6,-,-,CASSTDNENSPLHF,TGTGCCAGTAGTACCGACAATGAGAATTCACCCCTCCACTTT
TRBV3-1,TRBJ1-2,-,few,CASSQGTGSNTF,TGTGCCAGCAGCCAAGGAACTGGGTCGAACACCTTC
TRBV29-1,TRBJ1-1,-,medium-sized,CSHRTMGEAFF,TGCAGTCATAGAACGATGGGAGAAGCTTTCTTT
TRBV7-8,TRBJ2-6,TRBD1,-,CASFSRDSRFSSGANVLTF,TGTGCCAGCTTCTCCCGGGACAGCCGTTTTAGTTCTGGGGCCAACGTCCTGACTTTC
TRBV7-2,TRBJ1-1,-,-,CASSLGWQGSRNTEAFF,TGTGCCAGCAGCTTAGGGTGGCAGGGAAGTCGCAACACTGAAGCTTTCTTT
TRBV7-9,TRBJ2-7,-,-,CASSLAPISSYEQYF,TGTGCCAGCAGCTTAGCGCCGATCAGTTCCTACGAGCAGTACTTC
TRBV10-3,TRBJ2-5,-,many,CAISQRGWTSGGETQYF,TGTGCCATCAGTCAAAGGGGATGGACAAGTGGGGGCGAGACCCAGTACTTC
TRBV15,TRBJ1-2,TRBD1,few,CATSRDPSGTANYGYTF,TGTGCCACCAGCAGAGATCCCTCCGGGACAGCTAACTATGGCTACACCTTC
TRBV30,TRBJ2-7,TRBD2,-,CAWDLSSSGFSYDEQYF,TGTGCCTGGGACCTAAGCTCTAGCGGGTTCTCCTACGACGAGCAGTACTTC